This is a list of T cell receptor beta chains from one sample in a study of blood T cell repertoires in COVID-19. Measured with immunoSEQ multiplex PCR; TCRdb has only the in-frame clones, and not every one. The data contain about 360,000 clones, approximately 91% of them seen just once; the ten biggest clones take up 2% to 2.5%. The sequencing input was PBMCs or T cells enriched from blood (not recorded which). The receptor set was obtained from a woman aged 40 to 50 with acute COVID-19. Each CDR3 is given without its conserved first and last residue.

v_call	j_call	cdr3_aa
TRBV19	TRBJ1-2	ASSPPGGTNYGYT
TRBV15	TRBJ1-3	ATSAPYRDSGNTIY
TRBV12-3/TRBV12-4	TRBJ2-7	ASRPGHSYEQY
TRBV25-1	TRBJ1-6	ASRPQGDSPLH
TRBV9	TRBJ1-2	ASSTGGDGYT
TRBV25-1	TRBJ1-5	ASSGPGNSNQPQH
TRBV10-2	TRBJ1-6	ASSDDPRTGGNNSPLH
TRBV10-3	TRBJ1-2	AISESANNYGYT
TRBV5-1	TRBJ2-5	ASSAVLAGAPWGETQY
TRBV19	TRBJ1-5	ASSIVAGAVNQPQH
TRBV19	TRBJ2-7	ASSSHRGSYEQY
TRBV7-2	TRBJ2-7	ASRHAGVLSYEQY
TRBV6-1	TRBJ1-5	ASSYPGQFNQPQH
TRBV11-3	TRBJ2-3	ASSLVSSTDTQY
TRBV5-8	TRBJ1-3	ASSTIGQGVLGNTIY
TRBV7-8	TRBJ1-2	ASSPRGRGYT
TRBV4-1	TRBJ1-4	ASSPDGRSNEKLF
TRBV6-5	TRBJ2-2	ASRPGTGVPGELF
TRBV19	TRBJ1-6	ASSSTDGSSYNSPLH
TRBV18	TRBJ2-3	ASSMGTGEATQY
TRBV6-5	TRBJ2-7	ASSRDSDSYEQY
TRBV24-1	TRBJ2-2	ATSPGGNTGELF
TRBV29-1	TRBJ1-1	SVVSGEAEAF
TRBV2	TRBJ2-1	ASRQEISYNEQF
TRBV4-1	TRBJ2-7	ASSQDQGTSGGVGSYEQY
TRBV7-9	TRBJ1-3	ASSLAPGAGNTIY
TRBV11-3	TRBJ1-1	ASSLGLNTEAF
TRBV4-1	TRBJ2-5	ASSHTRAQETQY
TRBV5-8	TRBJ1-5	ASSQNNQPQH
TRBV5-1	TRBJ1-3	ASSTGQAHGNTIY
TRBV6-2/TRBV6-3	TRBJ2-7	ASSSLLMDRGDSYEQY